This T cell receptor (beta chain) was sequenced during a study of T cell repertoires in cytomegalovirus infection. Whole-study context: The public TCR beta signatures pointed to both CMV infection and matching HLA type.

CDR1 MNHNS and CDR2 SASEGT come from the germline V gene. J was trimmed by 1 base and V by 4 bases; bases with no gene match: 5. The CDR3 has 15 residues. Comments on this clonotype: Its antigen is unidentified.

Study results and limitations: There were carriers of CMV plus the relevant HLA, and cumulative public TCR beta family frequency identified them. There were HLA-C-restricted CMV-specific TCR beta clonotypes dominating the ex vivo response.

Each CDR3 protein gets one entry after TCRdb re-called the reads with MiXCR. The data contain approximately 110,000 distinct CDR3 sequences, over 25% of them seen just once; the ten biggest clones take up approximately 59%. This TCR came from a human donor in good health (CMV status not recorded). Some clones in this sample may be carry-over from other donors' samples. The source was CD8+ T cells from cultured PBMCs, collected from culture after CMV antigen stimulation. V gene TRBV6-1 combines with J gene TRBJ2-5; 8 bases align to TRBD1. The CDR3 sequence is CASSVDRGFQETQYF. In DNA form, the CDR3 reads TGTGCCAGCAGTGTTGACAGGGGCTTCCAAGAGACCCAGTACTTC.